These T cell receptor beta chains were read from a single sample in a study of T cells in Graves' hyperthyroidism and ophthalmopathy. TCRdb re-called the multiplex PCR reads through MiXCR, storing one row per CDR3 protein. This sample has about 37,000 distinct CDR3 sequences, with around half found just once. Sequencing was carried out using blood. The receptor source for this set is a man between 40 and 49 years old with Graves' ophthalmopathy. The CDR3 runs from the conserved cysteine through the conserved F or W. Fields, in order: V gene, J gene, clone size, D gene, CDR3 DNA, CDR3 protein. A D gene is named only where the DNA matches it firmly. Some rows mark clone size as missing; the rest say once, few, many or name a class of expanded clone.

v_call: TRBV12-3/TRBV12-4
j_call: TRBJ1-5
clone_size: -
d_call: -
cdr3_nt: TGTGCCAGCAGCCAGGGAGACGATCAGCCCCAGCATTTT
cdr3_aa: CASSQGDDQPQHF

v_call: TRBV7-9
j_call: TRBJ1-1
clone_size: -
d_call: -
cdr3_nt: TGTGCCAGCAGTAGGACATTACAGGGTGAGGAAGCTTTCTTT
cdr3_aa: CASSRTLQGEEAFF

v_call: TRBV15
j_call: TRBJ1-1
clone_size: -
d_call: -
cdr3_nt: TGTGCCACCAGCAGAGATATGGGTAGCACTGAAGCTTTCTTT
cdr3_aa: CATSRDMGSTEAFF

v_call: TRBV6-5
j_call: TRBJ2-3
clone_size: many
d_call: -
cdr3_nt: TGTGCCAGCAGTTACAGTGACAGAATCACAGATACGCAGTATTTT
cdr3_aa: CASSYSDRITDTQYF

v_call: TRBV18
j_call: TRBJ2-6
clone_size: -
d_call: -
cdr3_nt: TGTGCCAGCTCACCCTCGGACTGGGGGGCCCCAGGGGCCAACGTCCTGACTTTC
cdr3_aa: CASSPSDWGAPGANVLTF

v_call: TRBV4-2
j_call: TRBJ2-3
clone_size: -
d_call: -
cdr3_nt: TGTGCCAGCAGCCAAGGGGGTTTTGGTGGATTT
cdr3_aa: CASSQGGFGGF

v_call: TRBV19
j_call: TRBJ1-5
clone_size: many
d_call: -
cdr3_nt: TGTGCCAGTAGTATACGAGGGGAAGGTATGGGGACCCAGCATTTT
cdr3_aa: CASSIRGEGMGTQHF

v_call: TRBV2
j_call: TRBJ1-6
clone_size: -
d_call: -
cdr3_nt: TGTGCCAGCAGTCAAGGCCTCGGGGCTGAGGATTCACCCCTCCACTTT
cdr3_aa: CASSQGLGAEDSPLHF

v_call: TRBV20-1
j_call: TRBJ1-5
clone_size: once
d_call: -
cdr3_nt: -
cdr3_aa: CSARDGGEKLFFGSGTQHF

v_call: TRBV20-1
j_call: TRBJ2-2
clone_size: many
d_call: TRBD2
cdr3_nt: TGCAGTGCTAGAGAACTAGCGGGAGTCACCGGGGAGCTGTTTTTT
cdr3_aa: CSARELAGVTGELFF

v_call: TRBV9
j_call: TRBJ1-5
clone_size: many
d_call: -
cdr3_nt: TGTGCCAGCAGCGTAGCCGGCAGCAATCAGCCCCAGCATTTT
cdr3_aa: CASSVAGSNQPQHF

v_call: TRBV5-1
j_call: TRBJ2-2
clone_size: once
d_call: TRBD2
cdr3_nt: TGCGCCAGCATACGGGCCAGCATCCAACGGACTAGGGGGGAGCTGTTTTTT
cdr3_aa: CASIRASIQRTRGELFF

v_call: TRBV7-6
j_call: TRBJ1-4
clone_size: -
d_call: -
cdr3_nt: TGTGCCAGCAGCATAGACAATGAAAAACTGTTTTTT
cdr3_aa: CASSIDNEKLFF

v_call: TRBV6-5
j_call: TRBJ1-5
clone_size: -
d_call: -
cdr3_nt: TGTGCCAGCAGTATGATGCGGGGAGACTACAATGAGCCCCAGCATTTT
cdr3_aa: CASSMMRGDYNEPQHF

v_call: TRBV10-3
j_call: TRBJ2-3
clone_size: many
d_call: TRBD2
cdr3_nt: TGTGCCACCCGACTAGCGGGGAGCACAGATACGCAGTATTTT
cdr3_aa: CATRLAGSTDTQYF

v_call: TRBV28
j_call: TRBJ1-6
clone_size: many
d_call: -
cdr3_nt: TGTGCCAGTCATCGGGGGGCTGAAAGCTCCTATAATTCACCCCTCCACTTT
cdr3_aa: CASHRGAESSYNSPLHF

v_call: TRBV20-1
j_call: TRBJ1-1
clone_size: -
d_call: -
cdr3_nt: TGCAGTGCGGGGAGGTCCCCGGGGCGCTTTGGCACTGAAGCTTTCTTT
cdr3_aa: CSAGRSPGRFGTEAFF

v_call: TRBV20-1
j_call: TRBJ2-5
clone_size: -
d_call: TRBD2
cdr3_nt: TGCAGTGCTAGCTCGGGAGCGGGGGAAGAGACCCAGTACTTC
cdr3_aa: CSASSGAGEETQYF

v_call: TRBV5-1
j_call: TRBJ2-3
clone_size: -
d_call: TRBD1
cdr3_nt: TGCGCCAGCAGCCGGACGACAGGGGGATACGAGCAGTATTTT
cdr3_aa: CASSRTTGGYEQYF

v_call: TRBV20-1
j_call: TRBJ1-2
clone_size: -
d_call: -
cdr3_nt: TGCAGTGCTACACGCCCGGATGGCTACACCTTC
cdr3_aa: CSATRPDGYTF

v_call: TRBV20-1
j_call: TRBJ2-6
clone_size: -
d_call: TRBD1
cdr3_nt: TGCAGCGCTAGAGAGCCGGACAGGGGGCGCGGGGTAGCCAACGTCCTGACTTTC
cdr3_aa: CSAREPDRGRGVANVLTF

v_call: TRBV12-3/TRBV12-4
j_call: TRBJ2-1
clone_size: many
d_call: TRBD2
cdr3_nt: TGTGCCAGCTCGGAGCGGGGTGAGCAGTTCTTC
cdr3_aa: CASSERGEQFF

v_call: TRBV13
j_call: TRBJ2-3
clone_size: many
d_call: TRBD2
cdr3_nt: TGTGCCAGCAGCTCCCCCGCCGGGGGGGCCCTTTATACGCAGTATTTT
cdr3_aa: CASSSPAGGALYTQYF

v_call: TRBV19
j_call: TRBJ2-1
clone_size: -
d_call: -
cdr3_nt: TGTGCCAGTAGTACGAGACCCTACAATGAGCAGTTCTTC
cdr3_aa: CASSTRPYNEQFF

v_call: TRBV19
j_call: TRBJ2-6
clone_size: -
d_call: -
cdr3_nt: TGTGCCAGTAGTATATTGGCGAGGACTGAAGCTTTC
cdr3_aa: CASSILARTEAF

v_call: TRBV6-1
j_call: TRBJ2-7
clone_size: -
d_call: TRBD2
cdr3_nt: TGTGCCAGCACTAGACTAGCGGGGGGGACCGGGGAGCTGTACTTC
cdr3_aa: CASTRLAGGTGELYF

v_call: TRBV5-1
j_call: TRBJ2-7
clone_size: medium-sized
d_call: TRBD1
cdr3_nt: TGCGCCAGCAGCTTGCATGGGGGACAGGAGCAGTACTTC
cdr3_aa: CASSLHGGQEQYF

v_call: TRBV4-1
j_call: TRBJ2-3
clone_size: many
d_call: TRBD2
cdr3_nt: TGCGCCAGCAGCCTCGGACGGGCTAGCGGGAGGGCAGATACGCAGTATTTT
cdr3_aa: CASSLGRASGRADTQYF

v_call: TRBV7-6
j_call: TRBJ2-1
clone_size: -
d_call: -
cdr3_nt: TGTGCCAGCAGCTCGTCTCCGGTTAACAATGAGCAGTTCTTC
cdr3_aa: CASSSSPVNNEQFF

v_call: TRBV25-1
j_call: TRBJ2-1
clone_size: few
d_call: -
cdr3_nt: TGTGCCAGCAGTATGATGCGGGTCGGGGCAGTAAACAATGAGCAGTTCTTC
cdr3_aa: CASSMMRVGAVNNEQFF

v_call: TRBV29-1
j_call: TRBJ2-1
clone_size: -
d_call: TRBD1
cdr3_nt: TGCAGCTTGGAACCCAGGGGGAATGAGCAGTTCTTC
cdr3_aa: CSLEPRGNEQFF

v_call: TRBV12-3/TRBV12-4
j_call: TRBJ2-4
clone_size: many
d_call: -
cdr3_nt: TGTGCCAGCAGTCACGGACAGATGAGCTTCAGCAACATTCAGTACTTC
cdr3_aa: CASSHGQMSFSNIQYF

v_call: TRBV7-8
j_call: TRBJ1-2
clone_size: medium-sized
d_call: TRBD1
cdr3_nt: TGTGCCAGCAGCTTAAGACAGGGGGTTGGCTACACCTTC
cdr3_aa: CASSLRQGVGYTF

v_call: TRBV6-1
j_call: TRBJ1-4
clone_size: many
d_call: TRBD1
cdr3_nt: TGTGCCAGCAGTGAAGCACCCGGGACAGGGGGCGAGAAACTGTTTTTT
cdr3_aa: CASSEAPGTGGEKLFF

v_call: TRBV11-3
j_call: TRBJ2-7
clone_size: many
d_call: TRBD1
cdr3_nt: TGTGCCAGCAGCTTAGGGGACAGTGGTTTCCCCTACGAGCAGTACTTC
cdr3_aa: CASSLGDSGFPYEQYF

v_call: TRBV10-3
j_call: TRBJ2-2
clone_size: many
d_call: -
cdr3_nt: TGTGCCATCAGCCCACCGCAAGCGGCGAACACCGGGGAGCTGTTTTTT
cdr3_aa: CAISPPQAANTGELFF

v_call: TRBV9
j_call: TRBJ2-5
clone_size: -
d_call: TRBD2
cdr3_nt: TGTGCCAGCAGCGCCACTAGCGGGACAGGAGGGGTCCAGTACTTC
cdr3_aa: CASSATSGTGGVQYF

v_call: TRBV2
j_call: TRBJ2-7
clone_size: medium-sized
d_call: -
cdr3_nt: TGTGCCAGCAGCGATCGGGCTAGCCCAACCTACGAGCAGTACTTC
cdr3_aa: CASSDRASPTYEQYF

v_call: TRBV6-5
j_call: TRBJ2-3
clone_size: -
d_call: TRBD2
cdr3_nt: TGTGCCAGCAAAGAATCTGGATCGGGAGGGGACACAGATACGCAGTATTTT
cdr3_aa: CASKESGSGGDTDTQYF

v_call: TRBV12-3/TRBV12-4
j_call: TRBJ2-7
clone_size: -
d_call: TRBD2
cdr3_nt: TGTGCCAGCAGTTTTTGGCGGGAGGGGGAGCAGTACTTC
cdr3_aa: CASSFWREGEQYF

v_call: TRBV20-1
j_call: TRBJ2-1
clone_size: -
d_call: TRBD2
cdr3_nt: TGCAGTGCTAGCGAACTAGCGGGAGCGAATGAGCAGTTCTTC
cdr3_aa: CSASELAGANEQFF

v_call: TRBV7-9
j_call: TRBJ2-1
clone_size: many
d_call: -
cdr3_nt: TGTGCCAGCAGCTTAAAGGGGGACAACAATGAGCAGTTCTTC
cdr3_aa: CASSLKGDNNEQFF

v_call: TRBV7-9
j_call: TRBJ1-2
clone_size: -
d_call: -
cdr3_nt: TGTGCCAGCAGCTCGGCGGGGGGGGCCGGCTACACCTTC
cdr3_aa: CASSSAGGAGYTF

v_call: TRBV7-3
j_call: TRBJ2-7
clone_size: medium-sized
d_call: -
cdr3_nt: TGTGCCAGCAGTCCAGGGTACGGAACAGGCGAGCAGTACTTC
cdr3_aa: CASSPGYGTGEQYF

v_call: TRBV3-1
j_call: TRBJ2-1
clone_size: many
d_call: -
cdr3_nt: TGTGCCAGCAGCGAGCACAATGAGCAGTTCTTC
cdr3_aa: CASSEHNEQFF